The 14 T cell receptor beta chains below were found in one sample sequenced in a study of human T cells and chemical hapten exposure. Each CDR3 protein is one row after TCRdb ran MiXCR on the 5' RACE reads. In the table there are about 140,000 distinct CDR3 sequences, about 4% of which are singletons. Unfractionated whole blood was the source of the extracted total RNA. These TCRs come from a female donor in good health.

This clonotype occurred many times. The chain uses TRBV6-6 and TRBJ2-7; D remains ambiguous. The V end was cut by 5 bases, the J end by 7 bases, with 12 bases between. The CDR3 loop spans 12 amino acids. Germline V CDR1 and CDR2: MNHNY, SVGAGI (reference sequence). The CDR3 DNA is TGTGCCAGCAGTCCACCAGAAGCGGAGCAGTACTTC. Encoded protein: CASSPPEAEQYF.

In this sample, this clonotype turned up many times. V usage is TRBV7-4 and J usage is TRBJ2-3; tentative D call: TRBD1 (5 bases). The V end was cut by 1 base, the J end by 1 base, with 12 bases between. This CDR3 is 16 amino acids long. Germline V lookup: CDR1 SGHVT, CDR2 SQSDAQ. CDR3 coding DNA: TGTGCCAGCAGCTTAGGCAGGGCGGTAGGCACAGATACGCAGTATTTT. Residues: CASSLGRAVGTDTQYF.

This clonotype was counted at least ten times. V is TRBV18 and J is TRBJ1-1, with D maybe TRBD1 (5 bases). The length of the CDR3 is 16 residues. Trimming took off 1 base at V and 1 base at J, with 13 bases between the two ends. The germline gives CDR1 KGHSH, CDR2 LQKENI. CDR3 loop: CASSPLPGRTNTEAFF. The CDR3 nucleotides are TGTGCCAGCTCACCACTCCCGGGACGGACGAACACTGAAGCTTTCTTT. The variable domain in full, completed from reference TRBV18 and TRBJ1-1, reads NAGVMQNPRHLVRRRGQEARLRCSPMKGHSHVYWYRQLPEEGLKFMVYLQKENIIDESGMPKERFSAEFPKEGPSILRIQQVVRGDSAAYFCASSPLPGRTNTEAFFGQGTRLTVV.

V usage is TRBV29-1 and J usage is TRBJ1-2, with TRBD1 identical over 8 bases. J was trimmed by 7 bases and V by 2 bases; bases with no gene match: 15. This CDR3 has 16 amino acids. Germline V lookup: CDR1 SQVTM, CDR2 ANQGSEA. CDR3 DNA: TGCAGCGTTGAAAATTGGGTTGGGCAGGGGGCAGTTGGCTACACCTTC. Its protein is CSVENWVGQGAVGYTF.

In this sample, this clonotype turned up a few times. The chain uses TRBV6-2 or TRBV6-3 and TRBJ1-1; D is uncertain. The germline V gene has CDR1 MNHEY and CDR2 SVGEGT. Between the trimmed V and J ends, which lost 5 bases and 8 bases, there was a span of 21 bases. The CDR3 contains 15 residues. The chain's CDR3 is CASSDRLGESVEAFF. CDR3 in DNA: TGTGCCAGCAGTGACCGTCTAGGAGAGTCCGTGGAAGCTTTCTTT.

This clonotype has ten or more counts. V usage is TRBV20-1 and J usage is TRBJ2-3; D might be TRBD1 or TRBD2, each matching 5 bases. The CDR3 extends over 11 amino acids. Germline assignment: CDR1 DFQATT and CDR2 SNEGSKA (reference sequence). Trimming stripped 6 bases from V and 8 bases from J, with 12 bases between. CDR3 sequence reads: CSAGVGGTQYF. The CDR3 DNA reads as TGCAGTGCGGGGGTCGGAGGTACGCAGTATTTT.

This clonotype was recorded a few times. The chain carries TRBV6-5 and TRBJ2-7, with D possibly matching TRBD2 (5 bases). Trimming took 6 bases from V and 7 from J, leaving 16 bases between them. The CDR3 has 13 residues. Germline lookup yields CDR1 MNHEY and CDR2 SVGAGI. The CDR3 DNA reads TGTGCCAGCAGCCGAGGACTCGCCGTGGAGCAGTACTTC. This gives the protein CASSRGLAVEQYF.

At least ten counts were recorded for this clonotype. V gene TRBV18 combines with J gene TRBJ2-7, with D hard to call. Per germline, CDR1 KGHSH and CDR2 LQKENI. CDR3 length equals 14 residues. Trimming cost V 0 bases and J 6 bases, with 12 bases left between them. Here the CDR3 DNA reads TGTGCCAGCTCACCACCGGAACCCGGTAGCGAGCAGTACTTC. Its translation: CASSPPEPGSEQYF.

This clonotype appeared many times. The J gene is TRBJ1-1, the V gene TRBV11-2; a weak D match, TRBD1 (6 bases). Trimming took off 5 bases at V and 0 bases at J, with 13 bases between the two ends. The CDR3 spans 15 residues. CDR1 SGHAT and CDR2 FQNNGV come from the germline V gene. The CDR3 sequence: CASSVGAGLNTEAFF. The CDR3 DNA reads TGTGCCAGCAGCGTGGGGGCCGGGTTGAACACTGAAGCTTTCTTT.

Turning to this clonotype: This sequence may be a read error, since a much larger clone differs from it by one base. V gene TRBV20-1 combines with J gene TRBJ1-3, with D perhaps matching TRBD1 (5 bases). Germline-derived CDR1 and CDR2 are DFQATT and SNEGSKA (reference sequence). The CDR3 contains 13 residues. Between the trimmed V and J ends, which lost 5 bases and 2 bases, there was a span of 10 bases. In DNA, the CDR3 is TGCAGTGCTTCGGACATGGCTGGAAACACCATATATTTT. Translated: CSASDMAGNTIYF.

At least ten counts were recorded for this clonotype. CDR3 sequence reads: CASSQGKVADTQYF. The CDR3 DNA reads TGCGCCAGCAGCCAAGGCAAAGTGGCAGATACGCAGTATTTT. The chain is built from TRBV4-1 and TRBJ2-3; D call uncertain. The CDR3 runs 14 residues. The V end lost 1 base, the J end lost 4 bases, and 9 bases lay between the germline ends. CDR1 and CDR2 from the germline V gene are MGHRA and YSYEKL.

This clonotype was seen ten or more times. This chain joins TRBV29-1 and TRBJ2-7; TRBD2 aligns across 8 bases. The V and J ends lost 2 bases and 0 bases, in that order; junction bases with no gene match: 9. The CDR3 spans 16 residues. Germline lookup yields CDR1 SQVTM and CDR2 ANQGSEA. The CDR3 DNA reads as TGCAGCGTTGAAATCCCAAGCGGGGGAATCTCCTACGAGCAGTACTTC. Translating it yields CSVEIPSGGISYEQYF.

This clonotype came up a few times. This chain joins TRBV19 and TRBJ2-7; D perhaps matches TRBD1 (5 bases). The V gene lost 10 bases and the J gene lost 6 bases, with 16 bases spanning the gap. This CDR3 is 12 amino acids long. From germline, CDR1 is LNHDA and CDR2 SQIVND (reference sequence). CDR3 residues: CATTNTGSEQYF. CDR3 nucleotides: TGTGCCACCACAAACACAGGATCCGAGCAGTACTTC.

This clonotype was counted ten times or more. V usage is TRBV5-1 and J usage is TRBJ2-7; possibly TRBD1 for D (7 bases). In germline, CDR1 is SGHRS, CDR2 YFSETQ. The CDR3 is made up of 15 amino acids. V lost 4 bases to trimming and J lost 0 bases, with 14 bases between them. The DNA for the CDR3 is TGCGCCAGCAGCCTTAGGGGGGACAGCTCCTACGAGCAGTACTTC. Residues: CASSLRGDSSYEQYF.